The clone carrying this T cell receptor (beta chain) has only a few counts. The CDR3 runs 14 residues. Germline CDR1 SGHDT, CDR2 YYEEEE. V dropped 0 bases and J dropped 4 bases, with 8 bases sitting between them. The PCR employed 60 Vbeta primers together with 13 Jbeta primers. In the original workflow: Later work found 65 million to 85 million unique TCR beta chains, with about 10 million shared. Sequencing used immunoSEQ multiplex PCR; TCRdb keeps in-frame clones, though not all of them. That table is the source of V, J and clone size, and D and trimming were worked out from the DNA. This sample has about 160,000 clones, with roughly 80% found just once. The sample comes from a study of cytomegalovirus exposure and HLA in healthy donors.

Sequencing used PBMCs. This TCR was recovered from a female donor in good health and CMV-seronegative. This chain links TRBV5-6 with TRBJ2-1; the D gene is possibly TRBD1 (6 bases). The CDR3 DNA reads TGTGCCAGCAGCTTGGTGCAGGGGTACAATGAGCAGTTCTTC. Translation: CASSLVQGYNEQFF.